Below, 27 T cell receptor beta chains from the same sample are listed, as sequenced in a study of OX40 agonist ivuxolimab in advanced cancers. Here immunoSEQ multiplex PCR was the method, and the copy in TCRdb shows in-frame clones only, minus some. Here the sample spans 70,000 to 95,000 clones, about 94% being singletons. Sequenced here: CD4+ or CD8+ T cells sorted from blood, sampled in a trial of the OX40 agonist ivuxolimab. Source of these receptors: an adult with an advanced solid tumor such as melanoma, head and neck, liver or kidney cancer.

The V call is TRBV5-1, the J call TRBJ2-7; TRBD2 is a possible D gene (5 bases). Germline V gene sequence: CDR1 SGHRS, CDR2 YFSETQ. This CDR3 spans 15 amino acids. V was pared by 7 bases and J by 2 bases, with 19 bases between. CDR3 region: CASGPYLAMTYEQYF. For the CDR3, the DNA is TGCGCCAGCGGACCCTACTTAGCGATGACCTACGAGCAGTACTTC.

The J gene is TRBJ1-5, the V gene TRBV6-1; no clear D. With 3 bases removed from V and 6 bases from J, the gap between germline ends came to 12 bases. The CDR3 is made up of 14 amino acids. Per the germline V gene, CDR1 is MNHNS and CDR2 is SASEGT. The CDR3 loop reads CASSELGLSQPQHF. In DNA, the CDR3 is TGTGCCAGCAGTGAGTTAGGCCTGAGTCAGCCCCAGCATTTT.

The genes are TRBV29-1 and TRBJ1-2; perhaps TRBD1 as D (5 bases). Germline CDR1 and CDR2: SQVTM and ANQGSEA. The CDR3 consists of 12 residues. Trimming removed 6 bases at V and 4 bases at J, with 12 bases between. CDR3 region: CSVMTEAYGYTF. The CDR3 bases are TGCAGCGTAATGACAGAGGCCTATGGCTACACCTTC.

This chain connects TRBV9 to TRBJ2-3, with D maybe TRBD1 (5 bases). Per germline, CDR1 SGDLS and CDR2 YYNGEE. The ends were cut back, 4 bases at V and 5 bases at J, with 17 bases in the middle. CDR3 size: 15 residues. For the CDR3, the DNA is TGTGCCAGCAGCCAATATATTGGGGCATTAGATACGCAGTATTTT. Encoded protein: CASSQYIGALDTQYF.

The chain's CDR3 is CASSQVGRKEQYF. CDR3 DNA sequence: TGCGCCAGCAGCCAAGTAGGACGGAAAGAGCAGTACTTC. The V call is TRBV4-1, the J call TRBJ2-7; D remains ambiguous. Trimming took off 1 base at V and 7 bases at J, with 11 bases between the two ends. Germline-derived CDR1 and CDR2 are MGHRA and YSYEKL. There are 13 residues in the CDR3.

J is TRBJ2-1 and V is TRBV2; 8 bases line up with TRBD2. After removal of 8 bases from V and 4 bases from J, the junction contained 10 bases not matched to a gene. The germline gives CDR1 SNHLY, CDR2 FYNNEI. This CDR3 has 15 residues. CDR3 nucleotide sequence: TGTGCCAGCGCCGTAACTAGCGGAGGATACAATGAGCAGTTCTTC. This sequence encodes CASAVTSGGYNEQFF. The whole variable domain, remainder taken from reference TRBV2 and TRBJ2-1, is EPEVTQTPSHQVTQMGQEVILRCVPISNHLYFYWYRQILGQKVEFLVSFYNNEISEKSEIFDDQFSVERPDGSNFTLKIRSTKLEDSAMYFCASAVTSGGYNEQFFGPGTRLTVL.

This chain uses TRBV4-3 with TRBJ2-3; TRBD2 aligns across 7 bases. V lost 0 bases, J lost 3 bases, and 18 bases stayed unmatched. The CDR3 contains 20 residues. Germline CDR1 is LGHNA and CDR2 is YSLEER. The DNA for the CDR3 is TGCGCCAGCAGCCAAGACCGGGGGAGCGGGGCCAACCTTGGGACAGATACGCAGTATTTT. Translated, it gives CASSQDRGSGANLGTDTQYF.

This chain connects TRBV7-3 to TRBJ1-1; D possibly corresponds to TRBD1 (5 bases). This CDR3 has 14 residues. CDR1 and CDR2 from the germline V gene are SGHTA and FQGTGA. V was clipped by 5 bases and J by 5 bases, with 15 bases between them. The DNA of the CDR3 is TGTGCCAGCAGCGTCCAGGGTGGGAGAACTGAAGCTTTCTTT. Protein: CASSVQGGRTEAFF.

This sequence joins TRBV19 and TRBJ1-2; D possibly corresponds to TRBD1 (5 bases). The germline gives CDR1 LNHDA, CDR2 SQIVND (reference sequence). The CDR3 covers 14 residues. V dropped 3 bases and J dropped 8 bases, with 16 bases sitting between them. This CDR3 is CASSIGQGAYGYTF. In DNA, the CDR3 is TGTGCCAGTAGTATTGGTCAGGGCGCGTACGGCTACACCTTC.

This clone has just one count. This chain joins TRBV6-1 and TRBJ1-5, with D perhaps matching TRBD1 (5 bases). V was shortened by 0 bases and J by 0 bases, with 9 bases between the two germline ends. Germline assignment: CDR1 MNHNS and CDR2 SASEGT. CDR3 length: 16 amino acids. For the CDR3, the DNA is TGTGCCAGCAGTGAAGCGCGGGGGTATAGCAATCAGCCCCAGCATTTT. The encoded protein is CASSEARGYSNQPQHF.

A remark on this clone: The same CDR3 arises from other DNA sequences in this sample as well. V usage is TRBV7-9 and J usage is TRBJ2-7, with D perhaps assigned TRBD1 or TRBD2 (6 bases each). The CDR3 is made up of 12 amino acids. Germline CDR1 and CDR2: SEHNR and FQNEAQ (reference sequence). The V end lost 5 bases, the J end lost 6 bases, and 11 bases lay between the germline ends. CDR3 in DNA: TGTGCCAGCAGCCTAGGAGGGGGCGAGCAGTACTTC. The encoded protein is CASSLGGGEQYF.

The chain couples TRBV28 to TRBJ2-7; either TRBD1 or TRBD2 may fit D (6 bases each). CDR1 and CDR2 from the germline V gene are MDHEN and SYDVKM. This CDR3 is built from 13 residues. Trimming removed 6 bases from V and 9 bases from J, with 18 bases in between. CDR3 amino acids: CASSRTGARLQYF. CDR3 nucleotides: TGTGCCAGCAGCCGGACGGGGGCCCGGCTGCAGTACTTC.

CDR3 amino acids: CSVVAAAGEQYF. The CDR3 DNA is TGCAGCGTTGTGGCGGCAGCCGGGGAGCAGTACTTC. V usage is TRBV29-1 and J usage is TRBJ2-7; D is unresolved. Trimming shortened V by 4 bases and J by 7 bases, and 14 bases separated the two germline ends. CDR3 length: 12 amino acids. Germline V gene data show CDR1 as SQVTM and CDR2 as ANQGSEA.

V gene TRBV7-9 combines with J gene TRBJ1-1; 7 nucleotides agree with TRBD1. J lost 1 base, V lost 5 bases, and 10 bases had no gene match. Germline CDR1 is SEHNR and CDR2 is FQNEAQ (reference sequence). The length of the CDR3 is 16 residues. The CDR3 loop reads CASSLRGGDTNTEAFF. For the CDR3, the DNA is TGTGCCAGCAGCCTCAGGGGGGGCGATACGAACACTGAAGCTTTCTTT.

This clone was seen only once. This chain uses TRBV7-9 with TRBJ2-3; 9 positions agree with TRBD1. CDR1 SEHNR and CDR2 FQNEAQ come from the germline V gene (reference sequence). V dropped 5 bases and J dropped 5; count of bases not matched to a gene: 14. The CDR3 sequence is 17 residues long. The CDR3 protein is CASSIPLTGGSVDTQYF. The CDR3 DNA follows: TGTGCCAGCAGCATACCCCTTACAGGGGGCTCCGTAGATACGCAGTATTTT.

V gene TRBV7-6 combines with J gene TRBJ2-7, with D perhaps given as TRBD1 or TRBD2 (5 bases each). V gave up 5 bases and J gave up 0 bases, with 14 bases separating them. Germline V lookup: CDR1 SGHVS, CDR2 FNYEAQ. The CDR3 loop spans 15 amino acids. The DNA of the CDR3 is TGTGCCAGCAGCCCTTGGGACCTAAACTCCTACGAGCAGTACTTC. Translated: CASSPWDLNSYEQYF.

The chain is built from TRBV5-6 and TRBJ2-6; D not certain. CDR1 and CDR2 from the germline V gene are SGHDT and YYEEEE. The V end was cut by 2 bases, the J end by 6 bases, with 12 bases between. This CDR3 has 15 residues. In nucleotides, the CDR3 is TGTGCCAGCAGCTTCGCCCAATGGACGGCCAACGTCCTGACTTTC. Its protein is CASSFAQWTANVLTF.

The chain is built from TRBV15 and TRBJ1-4, with D uncertain. The CDR3 contains 12 residues. Germline V lookup: CDR1 LNHNV, CDR2 YYDKDF (reference sequence). Trimming shortened V by 8 bases and J by 0 bases, and 4 bases separated the two germline ends. Here the CDR3 reads CATSPTNEKLFF. In DNA, the CDR3 is TGTGCCACCTCCCCAACTAATGAAAAACTGTTTTTT. Full variable domain (outside the CDR3, taken from reference TRBV15 and TRBJ1-4): DAMVIQNPRYQVTQFGKPVTLSCSQTLNHNVMYWYQQKSSQAPKLLFHYYDKDFNNEADTPDNFQSRRPNTSFCFLDIRSPGLGDTAMYLCATSPTNEKLFFGSGTQLSVL.

The chain couples TRBV29-1 to TRBJ2-5; D gene unclear. This CDR3 contains 10 residues. Trimming took 1 base from V and 5 from J, leaving 2 bases between them. Germline CDR1 is SQVTM and CDR2 is ANQGSEA. In nucleotides, the CDR3 is TGCAGCGTTGAAGGGGAGACCCAGTACTTC. Its protein product is CSVEGETQYF.

The V call is TRBV7-9, the J call TRBJ2-5; D uncertain. Looked up from germline, CDR1 is SEHNR and CDR2 is FQNEAQ (reference sequence). V gave up 5 bases and J gave up 2 bases, with 15 bases separating them. The CDR3 runs 15 residues. CDR3 sequence reads: CASSPSPAEQETQYF. The CDR3 coding sequence is TGTGCCAGCAGCCCGTCCCCCGCGGAGCAAGAGACCCAGTACTTC.

The chain is built from TRBV6-5 and TRBJ2-1; 7 bases are shared with TRBD1. The CDR3 is made up of 14 amino acids. Per the germline V gene, CDR1 is MNHEY and CDR2 is SVGAGI. The J segment lost 7 bases and the V segment lost 5 bases, leaving 8 bases of the junction unmatched. In DNA, the CDR3 is TGTGCCAGCAGTCCCGGGACAGAACGGAATGAGCAGTTCTTC. Translation gives CASSPGTERNEQFF.

V is TRBV2 and J is TRBJ2-1, with D unclear. This CDR3 spans 10 amino acids. Trimming took off 0 bases at V and 15 bases at J, with 6 bases between the two ends. Germline CDR1 is SNHLY and CDR2 is FYNNEI. The CDR3 DNA follows: TGTGCCAGCAGTGAAGCGCTTCTGTTCTTC. This codes for CASSEALLFF.

CDR3 DNA: TGTGCCAGTAGTTTGGGACAGGGGCACTACGAGCAGTACTTC. This codes for CASSLGQGHYEQYF. V is TRBV19 and J is TRBJ2-7, with TRBD1 matching over 10 bases. V was pared by 5 bases and J by 3 bases, with 4 bases of the junction left unmatched. The CDR3 is made up of 14 amino acids. CDR1 and CDR2 from the germline V gene are LNHDA and SQIVND (reference sequence). Filled out from reference TRBV19 and TRBJ2-7, the complete variable domain reads DGGITQSPKYLFRKEGQNVTLSCEQNLNHDAMYWYRQDPGQGLRLIYYSQIVNDFQKGDIAEGYSVSREKKESFPLTVTSAQKNPTAFYLCASSLGQGHYEQYFGPGTRLTVT.

This chain connects TRBV9 to TRBJ1-2; 7 nucleotides agree with TRBD1. Germline V gene lookup returns CDR1 SGDLS and CDR2 YYNGEE. The CDR3 is 13 amino acids. V lost 3 bases, J lost 5 bases, and 4 bases stayed unmatched. The DNA of the CDR3 is TGTGCCAGCAGCGAACAGGGGACTTATGGCTACACCTTC. Protein: CASSEQGTYGYTF.

V is TRBV14 and J is TRBJ2-7; 11 bases align to TRBD1. Trimming cost V 5 bases and J 7 bases; bases outside gene matches: 10. The CDR3 length is 15 residues. Per the germline V gene, CDR1 is SGHDN and CDR2 is FVKESK. The CDR3 spells CASSSQGQGAREQYF. The CDR3 DNA reads as TGTGCCAGCAGCAGTCAAGGACAGGGGGCTAGGGAGCAGTACTTC.

The V call is TRBV7-6, the J call TRBJ2-7, with TRBD2 matching over 7 bases. There are 16 residues in the CDR3. Germline CDR1 SGHVS, CDR2 FNYEAQ. With 4 bases clipped from V and 2 bases from J, the junction kept 11 bases outside the gene matches. The CDR3 DNA follows: TGTGCCAGCAGCTCATCCTGGGCGGGAGTGCCCTACGAGCAGTACTTC. This gives the protein CASSSSWAGVPYEQYF.

V and J are TRBV4-3 and TRBJ1-6; 10 positions agree with TRBD1. This CDR3 contains 16 residues. CDR1 and CDR2 (germline): LGHNA, YSLEER. With V trimmed by 5 bases and J by 6 bases, 7 bases remained unmatched. The CDR3 coding sequence is TGCGCCAGCAGCGACGGGACAGGGGTGTCTAATTCACCCCTCCACTTT. Translated, it gives CASSDGTGVSNSPLHF.